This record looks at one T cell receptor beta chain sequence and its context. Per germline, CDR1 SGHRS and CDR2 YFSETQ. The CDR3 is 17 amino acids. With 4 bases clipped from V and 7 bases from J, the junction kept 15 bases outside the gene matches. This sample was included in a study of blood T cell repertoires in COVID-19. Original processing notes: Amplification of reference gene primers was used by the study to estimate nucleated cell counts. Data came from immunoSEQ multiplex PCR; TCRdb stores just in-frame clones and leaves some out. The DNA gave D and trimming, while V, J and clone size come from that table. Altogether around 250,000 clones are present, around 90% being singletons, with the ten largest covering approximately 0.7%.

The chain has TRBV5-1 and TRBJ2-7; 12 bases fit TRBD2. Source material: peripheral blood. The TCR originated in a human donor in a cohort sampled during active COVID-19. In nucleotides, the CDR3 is TGCGCCAGCAGCAGAACCGGGACTAGCGGGCGGGATCGGGAGCAGTACTTC. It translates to CASSRTGTSGRDREQYF.